These 20 T cell receptor beta chains were sequenced from one sample in a study of shared clonotypes between healthy human individuals. Measured with immunoSEQ multiplex PCR; TCRdb has only the in-frame clones, and not every one. The sample has about 580,000 clones, more than 95% seen once. In the naive CD8 group, cells lacked CD45RO and were positively selected for CCR7, so terminally differentiated effector memory CD45RA+ cells were left out. Sequenced sample: naive CD8+ T cells sorted from blood. The origin of the receptors is a man aged 30 to 45 in good health.

The V call is TRBV4-1, the J call TRBJ2-2; 8 bases match TRBD1. Germline V gives CDR1 MGHRA, CDR2 YSYEKL. The V gene end was trimmed by 4 bases and the J gene end by 3 bases; junction bases not matched to a gene: 7. This CDR3 region has 16 residues. CDR3: CASSRDETGDTGELFF. In DNA, the CDR3 is TGCGCCAGCAGCCGAGATGAGACAGGGGACACCGGGGAGCTGTTTTTT.

V and J are TRBV2 and TRBJ2-7; D is undetermined. The CDR3 sequence is 12 residues long. Trimming stripped 11 bases from V and 6 bases from J, with 17 bases between. CDR1 SNHLY and CDR2 FYNNEI come from the germline V gene. The CDR3 sequence is CAGWQESSEQYF. CDR3 sequence (DNA): TGTGCCGGATGGCAGGAGTCTAGCGAGCAGTACTTC.

The rearrangement uses TRBV29-1 and TRBJ2-1; 11 bases align to TRBD2. Trimming removed 5 bases from V and 8 bases from J; junction bases left unmatched: 11. Germline V gene lookup returns CDR1 SQVTM and CDR2 ANQGSEA. The CDR3 length is 15 residues. CDR3 region: CSVWLSGRAPDEQFF. DNA for the CDR3: TGCAGCGTTTGGCTTAGCGGGAGGGCCCCGGATGAGCAGTTCTTC.

This rearrangement joins TRBV4-1 to TRBJ1-2, with D possibly being TRBD1 (5 bases). CDR3 length equals 14 residues. V was trimmed by 6 bases and J by 1 base, leaving 12 bases between them. Germline CDR1 MGHRA, CDR2 YSYEKL. The CDR3 nucleotides are TGCGCCAGCAGAAGCCAGGGCCGTAACTATGGCTACACCTTC. This sequence encodes CASRSQGRNYGYTF.

This clone was seen a handful of times. The chain has TRBV4-1 and TRBJ2-1, with D perhaps matching TRBD2 (5 bases). This CDR3 region has 16 residues. CDR1 and CDR2 (germline): MGHRA, YSYEKL. Trimming took off 2 bases at V and 0 bases at J, with 11 bases between the two ends. The CDR3 bases are TGCGCCAGCAGCCAATGGACTTCTAACTCCTACAATGAGCAGTTCTTC. This gives the protein CASSQWTSNSYNEQFF.

The chain joins TRBV4-1 to TRBJ2-1; D gene unclear. Germline V lookup: CDR1 MGHRA, CDR2 YSYEKL. The V end lost 0 bases, the J end lost 1 base, and 7 bases lay between the germline ends. This CDR3 has 15 residues. CDR3 bases: TGCGCCAGCAGCCAAGAGACGGTTTCCTACAATGAGCAGTTCTTC. Protein sequence: CASSQETVSYNEQFF.

CDR3 amino acids: CASSPSTGSANEKLFF. Here the CDR3 DNA reads TGTGCCAGCAGCCCATCCACAGGGTCCGCTAATGAAAAACTGTTTTTT. V and J are TRBV9 and TRBJ1-4; D perhaps matches TRBD1 (6 bases). Germline values: CDR1 SGDLS, CDR2 YYNGEE. Trimming shortened V by 4 bases and J by 3 bases, and 16 bases separated the two germline ends. This CDR3 comprises 16 residues.

The chain carries TRBV7-9 and TRBJ2-7; D is uncertain. CDR3 length: 15 amino acids. V lost 5 bases and J 2 bases, leaving 16 bases between the germline ends. Germline values: CDR1 SEHNR, CDR2 FQNEAQ (reference sequence). CDR3 nucleotide sequence: TGTGCCAGCAGCCCCCCGACTGGGTTCCCCTACGAGCAGTACTTC. It translates to CASSPPTGFPYEQYF.

This chain uses TRBV4-1 with TRBJ2-7; 12 nucleotides align to TRBD2. V trimming: 1 base; J trimming: 4 bases; junction bases outside the gene matches: 5. This CDR3 contains 16 residues. Germline V lookup: CDR1 MGHRA, CDR2 YSYEKL. The CDR3 region has the DNA TGCGCCAGCAGCCAAGTCGTAGGACTAGCGGGATACGAGCAGTACTTC. Residues: CASSQVVGLAGYEQYF.

The chain has TRBV7-9 and TRBJ2-1; 10 bases fit TRBD2. This CDR3 is built from 17 residues. Germline loops: CDR1 SEHNR, CDR2 FQNEAQ (reference sequence). Trimming at V came to 5 bases and at J to 5 bases, leaving 12 bases not matched to a gene. CDR3 amino acids: CASSPLVSGLADNEQFF. CDR3 sequence (DNA): TGTGCCAGCAGCCCCCTTGTGTCCGGACTAGCGGACAATGAGCAGTTCTTC.

This chain connects TRBV19 to TRBJ1-4; TRBD1 aligns across 7 bases. Germline V gene lookup returns CDR1 LNHDA and CDR2 SQIVND (reference sequence). V lost 4 bases, J lost 0 bases, and 2 bases stayed unmatched. This CDR3 has 15 residues. The CDR3 DNA reads TGTGCCAGTAGTACCGGGACAGCAACTAATGAAAAACTGTTTTTT. Its protein is CASSTGTATNEKLFF.

This rearrangement joins TRBV6-5 to TRBJ1-1; D perhaps matches TRBD1 (6 bases). The V end was cut by 1 base, the J end by 3 bases, with 9 bases between. The CDR3 is made up of 14 amino acids. Per the germline V gene, CDR1 is MNHEY and CDR2 is SVGAGI. The CDR3, as DNA: TGTGCCAGCAGTTACTTGGGGGCACACACTGAAGCTTTCTTT. Its translation is CASSYLGAHTEAFF.

The V gene is TRBV27, the J gene TRBJ1-1; possible D gene TRBD1, 6 bases. The CDR3 consists of 14 residues. The V and J ends lost 6 bases and 0 bases respectively, with 11 bases between them. CDR1 MNHEY and CDR2 SMNVEV come from the germline V gene (reference sequence). The chain's CDR3 is CASSQTGLNTEAFF. The CDR3 DNA reads as TGTGCCAGCAGCCAAACAGGGCTGAACACTGAAGCTTTCTTT.

This chain joins TRBV28 and TRBJ2-7; TRBD2 matches at 13 bases. Germline V gives CDR1 MDHEN, CDR2 SYDVKM. The CDR3 sequence is 15 residues long. V dropped 6 bases and J dropped 2; count of bases not matched to a gene: 4. The DNA of the CDR3 is TGTGCCAGCAGGCCGGGACTAGCGGGGCCCTACGAGCAGTACTTC. Its translation: CASRPGLAGPYEQYF.

This clone was seen once. The chain recombines TRBV5-1 with TRBJ1-4, with D unclear. Germline V lookup: CDR1 SGHRS, CDR2 YFSETQ. The CDR3 contains 15 residues. V was clipped by 0 bases and J by 8 bases, with 14 bases between them. CDR3 coding DNA: TGCGCCAGCAGCTTGGAGCAACCCGAGGAGGAAAAACTGTTTTTT. It codes for CASSLEQPEEEKLFF.

This chain connects TRBV11-3 to TRBJ2-1, with TRBD1 identical over 8 bases. The CDR3 contains 14 residues. CDR1 is SGHNT and CDR2 is YENEEA in the germline V gene. The trim removed 5 bases at V and 9 bases at J, leaving 9 bases unmatched. This CDR3 reads CASSPRTGRSEQFF. Written as DNA, the CDR3 is TGTGCCAGCAGCCCTAGGACAGGGAGGAGTGAGCAGTTCTTC.

The J gene is TRBJ2-2, the V gene TRBV11-2; D possibly corresponds to TRBD1 (6 bases). The CDR3 extends over 16 amino acids. V dropped 5 bases and J dropped 4 bases, with 17 bases sitting between them. Germline CDR1 SGHAT, CDR2 FQNNGV. CDR3: CASSPENRQATGELFF. In DNA, the CDR3 is TGTGCCAGCAGCCCAGAAAATCGACAGGCCACCGGGGAGCTGTTTTTT.

The rearrangement links TRBV29-1 to TRBJ2-5; 9 bases are shared with TRBD1. Germline lookup yields CDR1 SQVTM and CDR2 ANQGSEA. The CDR3 loop spans 15 amino acids. V lost 1 base to trimming and J lost 0 bases; unmatched junction nucleotides: 3. CDR3 amino acids: CSVEGTGANQETQYF. The CDR3 nucleotides read TGCAGCGTTGAAGGGACAGGGGCTAACCAAGAGACCCAGTACTTC. Using reference TRBV29-1 and TRBJ2-5 for the parts outside the CDR3, the full variable domain is SAVISQKPSRDICQRGTSLTIQCQVDSQVTMMFWYRQQPGQSLTLIATANQGSEATYESGFVIDKFPISRPNLTFSTLTVSNMSPEDSSIYLCSVEGTGANQETQYFGPGTRLLVL.

The V call is TRBV2, the J call TRBJ2-7; 7 positions match TRBD1. Germline V gene sequence: CDR1 SNHLY, CDR2 FYNNEI. V lost 8 bases to trimming and J lost 0 bases; unmatched junction nucleotides: 10. The CDR3 runs to 15 residues. For the CDR3, the DNA is TGTGCCAGCGAGAGGGGGACAGTAAGCTCCTACGAGCAGTACTTC. Protein: CASERGTVSSYEQYF.

CDR3 bases: TGTGCCAGCAGTTTCCCGACTAGCGGAACCTACGAGCAGTACTTC. As protein: CASSFPTSGTYEQYF. The chain employs TRBV28 and TRBJ2-7, with 9 bases fitting TRBD2. The CDR3 consists of 15 residues. V was pared by 3 bases and J by 2 bases, with 5 bases of the junction left unmatched. Per germline, CDR1 MDHEN and CDR2 SYDVKM.